One sample yielded the 14 T cell receptor beta chains listed below, sequenced in a study of molecular identifiers for immune sequencing clone quantification. TCRdb reanalysed the PCR reads using MiXCR and keeps one entry per CDR3 protein. The table includes approximately 37,000 distinct CDR3 sequences, 15% to 20% detected once. The sequenced sample consisted of naive CD8+ T cells from blood, with Jurkat cell RNA spiked in. As for subset: FACS-sorted CD8+CD4-CCR7+CD45RA+ naive T cells. The source of these receptors is a human donor in good health. Some libraries in this study had Jurkat cell RNA spiked in.

This clonotype was seen repeatedly, ten times or more. The rearrangement joins TRBV5-4 to TRBJ2-2; weak D call: TRBD2 (5 bases). The CDR3 is 15 amino acids. Looked up from germline, CDR1 is SGHNT and CDR2 is YYREEE (reference sequence). The V and J ends lost 4 bases and 0 bases respectively, with 10 bases between them. CDR3 sequence (DNA): TGTGCCAGCAGCCCCGGGAACCCGAACACCGGGGAGCTGTTTTTT. It yields the protein CASSPGNPNTGELFF.

This clonotype was counted many times. The V and J genes are TRBV27 and TRBJ2-3, with 7 nucleotides matching TRBD1. CDR1 is MNHEY, CDR2 SMNVEV, per germline (reference sequence). The CDR3 extends over 19 amino acids. The V segment lost 4 bases and the J segment 4 bases; nucleotides outside the gene matches: 20. CDR3 protein: CASSSPFRRQGRNPDTQYF. CDR3 DNA sequence: TGTGCCAGCAGTTCCCCGTTCAGAAGACAGGGCAGGAACCCAGATACGCAGTATTTT.

Comment on this clonotype: The junction and the germline gene differ at one end; a read error may be behind it. The chain joins TRBV7-3 to TRBJ2-3; 10 bases are a match to TRBD2. The V gene's germline CDR1 is SGHTA and CDR2 FQGTGA. The CDR3 is 19 amino acids. The CDR3 nucleotides read TGCGCCAGCAGCCCCGGTCTTGGACTAGCGGACCGTAGCACGGATACGCAGTATTTT. Translation gives CASSPGLGLADRSTDTQYF.

This clonotype occurred many times. The chain combines TRBV4-1 with TRBJ2-7; TRBD1 matches at 9 bases. The V gene's germline CDR1 is MGHRA and CDR2 YSYEKL. This CDR3 region has 14 residues. V lost 5 bases, J lost 3 bases, and 5 bases stayed unmatched. CDR3 DNA sequence: TGCGCCAGCAGCTCCGGGACAGGGAACTACGAGCAGTACTTC. Translated, it gives CASSSGTGNYEQYF.

This clonotype was seen at least ten times. The genes are TRBV7-9 and TRBJ2-7; TRBD1 matches at 9 bases. V was clipped by 0 bases and J by 3 bases; unmatched bases: 18. CDR1 is SEHNR and CDR2 is FQNEAQ in the germline V gene (reference sequence). CDR3 length: 20 amino acids. DNA for the CDR3: TGTGCCAGCAGCTTAGCCGGGAAAGCGAGACCGGGACAGGGTTACTACGAGCAGTACTTC. It translates to CASSLAGKARPGQGYYEQYF.

Ten or more counts support this clonotype. The chain has TRBV3-1 and TRBJ2-7; 8 positions match TRBD2. With V trimmed by 2 bases and J by 7 bases, 10 bases remained unmatched. There are 15 residues in the CDR3. Germline CDR1 reads LGHDT; CDR2 reads YNNKEL (reference sequence). Written as DNA, the CDR3 is TGTGCCAGCAGCCAAACCCCCGGACTAGCTTATGAGCAGTACTTC. This gives the protein CASSQTPGLAYEQYF.

This clonotype was counted ten times or more. The gene calls are TRBV15 and TRBJ1-1; D remains unclear. Germline CDR1 LNHNV, CDR2 YYDKDF (reference sequence). Trimming cost V 3 bases and J 8 bases, with 22 bases left between them. The CDR3 has 16 residues. The CDR3 nucleotides are TGTGCCACCAGCAGTCGCGAGAGGGCAGGAGAAAGGGAAGCTTTCTTT. It translates to CATSSRERAGEREAFF.

This clonotype was seen at least ten times. The chain uses TRBV2 and TRBJ1-1, with a tentative D call TRBD1 (5 bases). The V gene lost 5 bases and the J gene lost 5 bases, with 12 bases spanning the gap. This CDR3 has 13 amino acids. Germline-derived CDR1 and CDR2 are SNHLY and FYNNEI. The chain's CDR3 is CASSPTWGTEAFF. The DNA for the CDR3 is TGTGCCAGCAGTCCGACCTGGGGGACTGAAGCTTTCTTT.

This clonotype was found many times. CDR3 bases: TGTGCCAGCAGTGAGTTTTCTCCCCTTGAGGCGCACTACGAGCAGTACTTC. The encoded protein is CASSEFSPLEAHYEQYF. The chain combines TRBV6-1 with TRBJ2-7; D unclear. The ends were cut back, 3 bases at V and 3 bases at J, with 21 bases in the middle. The CDR3 extends over 17 amino acids. In germline, CDR1 is MNHNS, CDR2 SASEGT.

In its sample, this clonotype was seen once. The V and J genes are TRBV14 and TRBJ2-3, with TRBD2 as a possible D gene (5 bases). Germline V gene data show CDR1 as SGHDN and CDR2 as FVKESK. CDR3 length: 15 residues. The germline V and J ends were trimmed by 3 bases and 2 bases, with 12 bases remaining between them. Written as DNA, the CDR3 is TGTGCCAGCAGCCACTCCGGGATCTCCACAGATACGCAGTATTTT. Encoded protein: CASSHSGISTDTQYF.

This clonotype was counted ten times or more. The chain uses TRBV5-1 and TRBJ2-3, with 9 nucleotides matching TRBD1. CDR1 SGHRS and CDR2 YFSETQ come from the germline V gene. J was trimmed by 1 base and V by 4 bases; bases with no gene match: 13. The CDR3 extends over 18 amino acids. The CDR3 bases are TGCGCCAGCAGCGCAACTCCCGGACAGGGGAGAGGCACAGATACGCAGTATTTT. Translating it yields CASSATPGQGRGTDTQYF.

This clonotype was detected ten times or more. In DNA, the CDR3 is TGTGCCAGCAGTTACGGGGTTAGCGGTGGTCCACCCCTCCACTTT. Residues: CASSYGVSGGPPLHF. V and J are TRBV6-5 and TRBJ1-6; D not certain. CDR1 and CDR2 from the germline V gene are MNHEY and SVGAGI. V was clipped by 2 bases and J by 11 bases, with 16 bases between them. This CDR3 is 15 amino acids long.

This clonotype occurred many times. This chain joins TRBV28 and TRBJ1-6, with TRBD1 matching over 10 bases. Germline loops: CDR1 MDHEN, CDR2 SYDVKM. The CDR3 has 14 residues. With 2 bases clipped from V and 8 bases from J, the junction kept 0 bases outside the gene matches. Written as DNA, the CDR3 is TGTGCCAGCAGTTTAGGGACAGGGGATTCACCCCTCCACTTT. Encoded protein: CASSLGTGDSPLHF.

V usage is TRBV7-9 and J usage is TRBJ2-5; D is undetermined. The CDR3 consists of 15 residues. CDR1 is SEHNR, CDR2 FQNEAQ, per germline (reference sequence). Trimming left V 0 bases short and J 0 bases short, with 8 bases between. The CDR3, as DNA: TGTGCCAGCAGCTTAGCGCTGTCAGACCAAGAGACCCAGTACTTC. Translated, it gives CASSLALSDQETQYF. The full variable domain, its missing parts supplied by reference TRBV7-9 and TRBJ2-5, is DTGVSQNPRHKITKRGQNVTFRCDPISEHNRLYWYRQTLGQGPEFLTYFQNEAQLEKSRLLSDRFSAERPKGSFSTLEIQRTEQGDSAMYLCASSLALSDQETQYFGPGTRLLVL.